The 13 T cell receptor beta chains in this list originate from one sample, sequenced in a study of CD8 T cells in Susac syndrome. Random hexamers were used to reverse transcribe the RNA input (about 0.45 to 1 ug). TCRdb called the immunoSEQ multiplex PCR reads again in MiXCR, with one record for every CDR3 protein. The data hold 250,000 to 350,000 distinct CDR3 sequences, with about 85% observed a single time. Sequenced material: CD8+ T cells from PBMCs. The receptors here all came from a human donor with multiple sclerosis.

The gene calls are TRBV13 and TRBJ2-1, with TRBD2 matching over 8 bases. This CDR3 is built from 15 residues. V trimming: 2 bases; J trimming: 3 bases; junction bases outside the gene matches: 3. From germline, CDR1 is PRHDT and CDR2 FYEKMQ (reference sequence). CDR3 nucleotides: TGTGCCAGCAGCTTAATTAGCGGGGACTACAATGAGCAGTTCTTC. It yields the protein CASSLISGDYNEQFF.

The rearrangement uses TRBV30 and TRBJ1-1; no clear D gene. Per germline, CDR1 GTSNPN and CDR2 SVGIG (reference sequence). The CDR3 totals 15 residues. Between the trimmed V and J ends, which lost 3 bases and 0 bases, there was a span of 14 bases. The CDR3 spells CAWRSGIRMNTEAFF. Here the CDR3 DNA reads TGTGCCTGGAGAAGTGGGATTAGGATGAACACTGAAGCTTTCTTT.

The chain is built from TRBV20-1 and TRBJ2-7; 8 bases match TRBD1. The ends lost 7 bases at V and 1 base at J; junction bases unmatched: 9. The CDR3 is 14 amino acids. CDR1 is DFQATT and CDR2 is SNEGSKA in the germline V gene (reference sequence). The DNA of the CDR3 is TGCAGTGGGAGCCGACAGGGGACGTCCTACGAGCAGTACTTC. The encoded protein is CSGSRQGTSYEQYF.

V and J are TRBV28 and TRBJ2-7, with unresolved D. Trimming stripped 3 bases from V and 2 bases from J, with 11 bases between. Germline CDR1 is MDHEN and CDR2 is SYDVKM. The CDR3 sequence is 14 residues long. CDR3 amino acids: CASSFGPSPYEQYF. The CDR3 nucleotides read TGTGCCAGCAGTTTTGGCCCAAGCCCCTACGAGCAGTACTTC.

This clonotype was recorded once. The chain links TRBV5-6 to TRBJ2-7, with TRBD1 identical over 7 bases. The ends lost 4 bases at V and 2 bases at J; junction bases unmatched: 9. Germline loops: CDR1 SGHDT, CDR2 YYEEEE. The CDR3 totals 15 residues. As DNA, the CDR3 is TGTGCCAGCAGCCTGGGACAGTTTGTGGCCTACGAGCAGTACTTC. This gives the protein CASSLGQFVAYEQYF. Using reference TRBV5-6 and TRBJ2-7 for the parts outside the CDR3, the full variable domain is DAGVTQSPTHLIKTRGQQVTLRCSPKSGHDTVSWYQQALGQGPQFIFQYYEEEERQRGNFPDRFSGHQFPNYSSELNVNALLLGDSALYLCASSLGQFVAYEQYFGPGTRLTVT.

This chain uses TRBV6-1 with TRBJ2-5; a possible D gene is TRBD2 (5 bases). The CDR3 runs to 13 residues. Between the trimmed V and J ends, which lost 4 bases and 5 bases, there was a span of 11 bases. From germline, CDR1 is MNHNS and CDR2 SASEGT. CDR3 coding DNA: TGTGCCAGCAGTGGTGGGAGACGGGAGACCCAGTACTTC. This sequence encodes CASSGGRRETQYF.

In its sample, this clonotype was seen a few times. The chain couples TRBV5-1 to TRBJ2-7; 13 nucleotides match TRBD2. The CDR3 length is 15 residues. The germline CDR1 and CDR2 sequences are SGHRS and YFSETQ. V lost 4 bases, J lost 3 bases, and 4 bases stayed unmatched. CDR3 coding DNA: TGCGCCAGCAGCCACTGGACTAGCGGGAGCTACGAGCAGTACTTC. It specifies CASSHWTSGSYEQYF.

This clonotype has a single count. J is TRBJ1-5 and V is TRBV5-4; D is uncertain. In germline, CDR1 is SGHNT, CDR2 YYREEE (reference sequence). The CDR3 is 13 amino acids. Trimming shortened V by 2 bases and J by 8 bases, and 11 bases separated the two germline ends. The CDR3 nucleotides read TGTGCCAGCAGCTTTTGGGGTAAGGAGCCCCAGCATTTT. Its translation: CASSFWGKEPQHF.

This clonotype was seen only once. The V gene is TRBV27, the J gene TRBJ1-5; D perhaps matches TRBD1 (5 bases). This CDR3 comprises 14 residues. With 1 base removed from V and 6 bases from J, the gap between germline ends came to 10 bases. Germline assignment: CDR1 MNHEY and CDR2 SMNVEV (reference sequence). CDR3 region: CASSLWRGSQPQHF. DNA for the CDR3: TGTGCCAGCAGTTTATGGAGGGGCAGTCAGCCCCAGCATTTT.

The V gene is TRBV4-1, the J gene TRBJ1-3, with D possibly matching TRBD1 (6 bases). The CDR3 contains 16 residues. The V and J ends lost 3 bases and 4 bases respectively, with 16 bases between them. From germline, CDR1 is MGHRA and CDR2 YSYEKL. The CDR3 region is CASSQRKTGTGNTIYF. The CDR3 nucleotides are TGCGCCAGCAGCCAGCGGAAGACAGGTACGGGAAACACCATATATTTT.

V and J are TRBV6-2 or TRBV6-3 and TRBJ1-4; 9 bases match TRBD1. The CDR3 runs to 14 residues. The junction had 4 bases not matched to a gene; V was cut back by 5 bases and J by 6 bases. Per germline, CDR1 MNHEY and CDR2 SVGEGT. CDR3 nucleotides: TGTGCCAGCAGTCCCCGGACAGGGGATGAAAAACTGTTTTTT. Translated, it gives CASSPRTGDEKLFF.

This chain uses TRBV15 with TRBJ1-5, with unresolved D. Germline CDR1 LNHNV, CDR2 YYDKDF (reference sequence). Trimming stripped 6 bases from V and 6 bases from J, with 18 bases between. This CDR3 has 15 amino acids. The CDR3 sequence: CATREEGQVIQPQHF. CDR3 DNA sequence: TGTGCCACCAGAGAAGAAGGGCAGGTTATTCAGCCCCAGCATTTT.

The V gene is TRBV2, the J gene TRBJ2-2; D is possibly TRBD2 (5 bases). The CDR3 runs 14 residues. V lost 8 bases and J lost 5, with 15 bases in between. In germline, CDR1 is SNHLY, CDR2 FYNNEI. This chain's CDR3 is CASLRASWTGELFF. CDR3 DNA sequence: TGTGCCAGCCTGAGAGCTAGCTGGACCGGGGAGCTGTTTTTT.